This record covers a single T cell receptor beta chain. Its target antigen remains unknown. No much larger clone exists at a distance of one base, and base qualities are not known. CDR1 and CDR2, looked up from the germline V gene (reference sequence), are LNHNV and YYDKDF. The CDR3 numbers 15 residues from cysteine through phenylalanine. Only CDR3 DNA remains: 45 bases, in frame from the first base. The junction shows trimming of 0 bases on V and 4 bases on J, plus 12 bases between the germline ends. Receptor amplification or capture employed the immunoSEQ multiplex PCR assay. Rearranged TCR beta chain sequences were amplified with the hsTCRB Kit following the manufacturer's protocol. TCRB libraries were sequenced on an Illumina MiSeq. The study's own analysis went as follows. The proprietary platform of the kit vendor was used for demultiplexing, trimming and gene mapping. TCRdb retrieved this table from immuneACCESS and kept in-frame rearrangements only. Not all clones are present; in checked studies, unresolved V genes account for under half, and no reason is known for the remainder. V and J calls plus clone size are reproduced from that table; the DNA served to infer D and trimming. In all, the sample holds about 36,000 clones, and around 75% of those were seen once. The ten largest make up about 8.9% of the sample.

The source of the sample is a study of a mutant IDH1 vaccine in newly diagnosed glioma (dated by TCRdb to the early 2020s). Regarding the study in general: In the chemotherapy-containing groups, vaccination started alongside temozolomide cycles, whereas in patients who had radiotherapy alone it started 4-6 weeks after radiotherapy. Of the approximately 30 treated patients, 62.5% were male and about 40% were female, and a mean age of 40.4 years was recorded. Prior to enrollment, patients had been given standard therapy consisting of radiotherapy alone, temozolomide alone, or radiochemotherapy with temozolomide, with the combination given to most patients. The week-35 safety follow-up was designated visit V12, and the week-47 end of study was designated visit V13. Peripheral blood was collected at six visits: V03 (baseline), V05, V07, V10, V12 and V13. Longitudinal TCRB deep sequencing was performed for about two dozen treated patients wherever samples were available for exploratory analyses.

This specimen's time point label, interpreted: week 47, end of study. Each vaccine dose, consisting of 300 ug of a 20-mer mutant IDH1 peptide in Montanide, was administered subcutaneously with topical imiquimod. Across visits V03 through V10, patients got a total of eight vaccinations, given in weeks 1, 3, 5, 7, 11, 15, 19 and 23. All donors had newly diagnosed IDH1-mutant astrocytomas of WHO grade 3 or 4 that showed loss of nuclear ATRX. The samples were drawn from NOA16, a multicentre, single-arm, open-label phase I trial in Germany that tested a mutant IDH1 peptide vaccine in humans for the first time. Genomic DNA for TCRB sequencing was isolated from EDTA blood with the DNeasy Blood and Tissue Kit. Here is what the overall study found, with its caveats: Pseudoprogression seemed to be unrelated to changes in the top peripheral T cell clonotypes found by TCRB sequencing. Immune responses induced by the vaccine were seen in over 80% of patients across multiple MHC alleles. It was noted by the authors that analyses of patient blood samples could not be reproduced owing to sample limitations. PBMC samples for TCRB deep sequencing were selected based on availability.

The material sequenced was PBMCs, taken from a glioma patient whose treatment included an IDH1 peptide vaccine. This receptor was identified in a man between 35 and 55 years old with glioma. The chain was built from TRBV15 and TRBJ2-5, with the D gene not clear enough to name. In nucleotides, the sequence is TGTGCCACCAGCAGAGATTTGGGCCCACCAGAGACCCAGTACTTC. Translation gives CATSRDLGPPETQYF.